These 18 T cell receptor beta chains were all obtained from the same sample, sequenced in a study of type 1 regulatory T cells. A single record per CDR3 protein comes from TCRdb applying MiXCR to the reads. The repertoire holds 80,000 to 100,000 distinct CDR3 sequences, with roughly 31% as singletons. The material sequenced was CD4+ T cells, either the whole sample or a sorted fraction (not recorded which). The receptors come from a human donor in good health.

The V and J genes are TRBV7-9 and TRBJ2-5, with 8 bases aligning to TRBD2. With 3 bases clipped from V and 14 bases from J, the junction kept 5 bases outside the gene matches. The length of the CDR3 is 11 residues. Germline values: CDR1 SEHNR, CDR2 FQNEAQ (reference sequence). The CDR3 here is CASSFGTSAYF. CDR3 nucleotides: TGTGCCAGCAGCTTCGGGACTAGTGCCTACTTC.

The chain links TRBV7-2 to TRBJ1-1; a possible D gene is TRBD1 (5 bases). Germline values: CDR1 SGHTA, CDR2 FQGNSA. Trimming removed 1 base at V and 1 base at J, with 7 bases between. CDR3 length equals 14 residues. The CDR3 nucleotides are TGTGCCAGCAGCTTAGGGGGGTGGAACACTGAAGCTTTCTTT. It yields the protein CASSLGGWNTEAFF.

This clonotype was picked up a small number of times. The chain couples TRBV20-1 to TRBJ1-1; a possible D gene is TRBD1 (5 bases). CDR3 length equals 13 residues. Germline assignment: CDR1 DFQATT and CDR2 SNEGSKA (reference sequence). V was clipped by 4 bases and J by 5 bases, with 14 bases between them. The CDR3 loop is CSANRDSRTEAFF. CDR3 bases: TGCAGTGCTAACCGGGACTCGAGGACTGAAGCTTTCTTT.

This chain's CDR3 is CASSQDLGKGGRDYEQYF. The CDR3 DNA sequence: TGTGCCAGCAGCCAAGATTTAGGAAAGGGCGGCAGGGACTACGAGCAGTACTTC. The chain joins TRBV3-1 to TRBJ2-7, with TRBD1 as a possible D gene (5 bases). CDR1 is LGHDT, CDR2 YNNKEL, per germline (reference sequence). The CDR3 totals 18 residues. V lost 0 bases and J lost 3, with 21 bases in between.

This clonotype was seen only a few times. The genes are TRBV20-1 and TRBJ2-7; 10 positions agree with TRBD2. Germline CDR1 is DFQATT and CDR2 is SNEGSKA (reference sequence). The V gene end was trimmed by 0 bases and the J gene end by 5 bases; junction bases not matched to a gene: 16. This CDR3 region has 18 residues. CDR3 DNA sequence: TGCAGTGCTAGAGATATACCGAGCGGGAGGGTTATTTCCCACGAGCAGTACTTC. It codes for CSARDIPSGRVISHEQYF.

V gene TRBV6-1 combines with J gene TRBJ1-5; D uncertain. Trimming cost V 2 bases and J 11 bases, with 10 bases left between them. This CDR3 contains 12 residues. Germline V gives CDR1 MNHNS, CDR2 SASEGT. DNA of the CDR3: TGTGCCAGCAGTGAATCCCGGGATTCCCAGCATTTT. Translated: CASSESRDSQHF.

The chain is built from TRBV7-2 and TRBJ2-4, with 10 bases aligning to TRBD2. The CDR3 runs 17 residues. The germline V gene encodes CDR1 SGHTA and CDR2 FQGNSA. V was pared by 4 bases and J by 6 bases, with 12 bases of the junction left unmatched. CDR3 in amino acids: CASSSRLAGGRGNIQYF. The CDR3 nucleotides read TGTGCCAGCAGCTCCCGTTTAGCGGGAGGACGGGGAAACATTCAGTACTTC.

This clonotype was counted only a few times. A much larger clonotype is one base distant, so this may be a read error. This chain uses TRBV6-2 or TRBV6-3 with TRBJ2-1, with TRBD2 identical over 7 bases. The CDR3 consists of 17 residues. Per the germline V gene, CDR1 is MNHEY and CDR2 is SVGEGT. The CDR3: CASSYSPLAGVYDEQFF. The CDR3, as DNA: TGTGCCAGCAGTTACTCCCCACTCGCGGGAGTCTACGATGAGCAGTTCTTC.

This chain links TRBV7-9 with TRBJ1-5; 9 positions match TRBD1. The CDR3 extends over 14 amino acids. Germline V gives CDR1 SEHNR, CDR2 FQNEAQ (reference sequence). V lost 5 bases and J lost 5; bases outside the gene matches: 4. The chain's CDR3 is CASSPGQGYQPQHF. The CDR3 DNA reads TGTGCCAGCAGCCCGGGACAGGGATATCAGCCCCAGCATTTT.

The chain couples TRBV7-9 to TRBJ1-2; no reliable D call. The CDR3 is made up of 13 amino acids. V shed 5 bases and J shed 6 bases, with 13 bases lying between them. CDR1 and CDR2 (germline): SEHNR, FQNEAQ (reference sequence). CDR3 loop: CASSHPTGNGYTF. Here the CDR3 DNA reads TGTGCCAGCAGCCATCCGACCGGGAATGGCTACACCTTC.

This clonotype came up a few times. This chain uses TRBV7-2 with TRBJ2-1, with 9 positions matching TRBD2. V dropped 0 bases and J dropped 3; count of bases not matched to a gene: 3. Germline CDR1 is SGHTA and CDR2 is FQGNSA. The CDR3 contains 16 residues. This CDR3 reads CASSLAATSGYNEQFF. The DNA for the CDR3 is TGTGCCAGCAGCTTAGCGGCGACTAGCGGCTACAATGAGCAGTTCTTC.

The J gene is TRBJ2-7, the V gene TRBV6-1; TRBD1 is a possible D gene (6 bases). The CDR3 is 16 amino acids. V lost 4 bases, J lost 7 bases, and 23 bases lay in between. Germline CDR1 reads MNHNS; CDR2 reads SASEGT. CDR3 DNA sequence: TGTGCCAGCAGTGGTCGGGACATGGGTTGGAACAATGAGCAGTACTTC. This gives the protein CASSGRDMGWNNEQYF.

This clonotype has more than one count but fewer than ten. The V call is TRBV5-1, the J call TRBJ2-7; no firm D call. Trimming pared 0 bases from V and 2 bases from J, leaving 6 bases between. CDR3 length equals 13 residues. Germline CDR1 reads SGHRS; CDR2 reads YFSETQ. Here the CDR3 reads CASSLELAYEQYF. CDR3 sequence (DNA): TGCGCCAGCAGCTTGGAATTGGCCTACGAGCAGTACTTC.

This clonotype was seen a few times. This chain joins TRBV5-8 and TRBJ1-2; 7 positions match TRBD1. Germline CDR1 SGHTS, CDR2 YDEGEE. CDR3 length: 16 amino acids. Trimming took 3 bases from V and 5 from J; bases not matched to a gene: 13. This CDR3 reads CASSSSPGTVVYGYTF. The CDR3, as DNA: TGTGCCAGCAGCTCAAGCCCCGGGACAGTTGTTTATGGCTACACCTTC.

There are a few counts of this clonotype. The V call is TRBV12-3 or TRBV12-4, the J call TRBJ1-4; no firm D call. Trimming removed 2 bases from V and 4 bases from J, with 8 bases in between. The CDR3 covers 14 residues. Written as DNA, the CDR3 is TGTGCCAGCAGTTTATCGGGGAGTAATGAAAAACTGTTTTTT. This translates into CASSLSGSNEKLFF.

The rearrangement joins TRBV15 to TRBJ1-5; D is uncertain. CDR3 length: 14 residues. Deletions cut 4 bases from V and 2 bases from J, with 9 bases between. Looked up from germline, CDR1 is LNHNV and CDR2 is YYDKDF (reference sequence). The CDR3 region has the DNA TGTGCCACCAGCACCCGGACGGGCAATCAGCCCCAGCATTTT. Encoded protein: CATSTRTGNQPQHF.

This clonotype was detected only a few times. The J gene is TRBJ1-5, the V gene TRBV5-5; possibly TRBD1 for D (6 bases). Germline V gene data show CDR1 as SGHKS and CDR2 as YYEKEE (reference sequence). Trimming shortened V by 7 bases and J by 7 bases, and 18 bases separated the two germline ends. The CDR3 has 14 residues. The CDR3 DNA follows: TGTGCCAGCCAAAACACGCTAGGGGGGCAGCCCCAGCATTTT. It yields the protein CASQNTLGGQPQHF.

This clonotype showed up just a few times. The chain recombines TRBV5-1 with TRBJ1-1; D is unresolved. Germline lookup yields CDR1 SGHRS and CDR2 YFSETQ. The CDR3 has 16 residues. Trimming took 0 bases from V and 3 from J, leaving 15 bases between them. Here the CDR3 DNA reads TGCGCCAGCAGCTTGGATGGGCAAGCCGGGGACACTGAAGCTTTCTTT. Amino acid sequence: CASSLDGQAGDTEAFF.